The text below deals with one TCR beta chain. Clones were sequenced by immunoSEQ multiplex PCR, and TCRdb holds only the in-frame ones, with some missing. The data contain roughly 64,000 clones, 84% of them singletons. These data belong to a study of OX40 agonist ivuxolimab in advanced cancers. Germline CDR1 and CDR2: MNHNS and SASEGT. The CDR3 extends over 16 amino acids. Trimming shortened V by 4 bases and J by 3 bases, and 18 bases separated the two germline ends. Material: CD4+ or CD8+ T cells sorted from blood, obtained in a trial of the OX40 agonist ivuxolimab. This rearrangement joins TRBV6-1 to TRBJ1-2, with D tentatively TRBD1 (6 bases). The TCR comes from an adult with an advanced solid tumor such as melanoma, head and neck, liver or kidney cancer. In nucleotides, the CDR3 is TGTGCCAGCAGTGCGGGGTCTGGGGGGCGCTACTATGGCTACACCTTC. This encodes CASSAGSGGRYYGYTF.